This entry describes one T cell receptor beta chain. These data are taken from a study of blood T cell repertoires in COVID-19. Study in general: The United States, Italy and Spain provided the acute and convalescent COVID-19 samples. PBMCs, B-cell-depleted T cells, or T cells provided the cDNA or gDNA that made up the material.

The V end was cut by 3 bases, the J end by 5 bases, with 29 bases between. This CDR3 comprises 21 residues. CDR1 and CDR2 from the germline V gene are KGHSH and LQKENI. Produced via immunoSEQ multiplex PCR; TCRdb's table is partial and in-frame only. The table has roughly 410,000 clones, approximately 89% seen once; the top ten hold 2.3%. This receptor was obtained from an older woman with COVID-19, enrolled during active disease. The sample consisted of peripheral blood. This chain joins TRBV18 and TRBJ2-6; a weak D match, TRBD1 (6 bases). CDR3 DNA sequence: TGTGCCAGCTCACCGACTCCCTCCGGAGCGGACAGAGCCCGGTGGGCCAACGTCCTGACTTTC. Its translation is CASSPTPSGADRARWANVLTF.